This T cell receptor (beta chain) was obtained from a study of CXCR3-negative and CXCR3-positive naive CD8 T cells. Concerning this clonotype: Its target is unknown.

CD45RO-CCR7+CD27+CD95- defined naive CD8+ T cells. Study results and limitations: Cryopreservation partially decreased CXCR3 expression, and most assays used fresh PBMCs. The study inferred TCR strength from TRB CDR3 properties and found comparable surface CD5 between naive subsets. Both naive subsets, CXCR3-negative and CXCR3-positive, displayed similar TRBV-TRBJ usage, unlike memory cells.

It was by 5' RACE with UMI labels that the TRB cDNA libraries were prepared. TCRdb reanalyzed the 5' RACE reads and collapses them to one entry per CDR3 protein, without DNA. The table lists 45,000 to 65,000 distinct CDR3 sequences. Germline-derived CDR1 and CDR2 are LNHDA and SQIVND (reference sequence). This CDR3 comprises 14 residues. The chain links TRBV19 to TRBJ2-7; the D call from TCRdb, TRBD2, cannot be confirmed without DNA. The source is a human donor in good health. Some clones in this sample may be carry-over from other donors' samples. Source material: naive CXCR3- CD8+ T cells from blood. Indicated subset: CD45RO-CCR7+CD27+CD95- naive CD8+ T cells lacking CXCR3 (TNR3-). CDR3 protein: CASKLAGELYEQYF.